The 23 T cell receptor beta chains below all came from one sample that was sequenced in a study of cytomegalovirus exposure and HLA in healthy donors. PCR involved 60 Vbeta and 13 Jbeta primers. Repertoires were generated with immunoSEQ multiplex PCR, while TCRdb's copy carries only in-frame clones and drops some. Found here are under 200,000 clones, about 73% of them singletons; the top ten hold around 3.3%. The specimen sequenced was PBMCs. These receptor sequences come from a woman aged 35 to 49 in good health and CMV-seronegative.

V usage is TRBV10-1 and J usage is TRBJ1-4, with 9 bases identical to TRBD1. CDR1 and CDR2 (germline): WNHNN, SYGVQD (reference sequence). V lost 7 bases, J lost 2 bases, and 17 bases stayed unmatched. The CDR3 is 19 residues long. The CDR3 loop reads CASITILRDREGTNEKLFF. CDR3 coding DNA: TGCGCCAGCATAACTATCCTCCGGGACAGGGAAGGCACTAATGAAAAACTGTTTTTT.

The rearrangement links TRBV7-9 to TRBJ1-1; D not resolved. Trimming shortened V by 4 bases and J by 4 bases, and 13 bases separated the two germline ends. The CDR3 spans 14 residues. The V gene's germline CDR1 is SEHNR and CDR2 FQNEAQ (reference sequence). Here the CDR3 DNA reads TGTGCCAGCAGCTCATTCATGAGGTTCACTGAAGCTTTCTTT. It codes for CASSSFMRFTEAFF.

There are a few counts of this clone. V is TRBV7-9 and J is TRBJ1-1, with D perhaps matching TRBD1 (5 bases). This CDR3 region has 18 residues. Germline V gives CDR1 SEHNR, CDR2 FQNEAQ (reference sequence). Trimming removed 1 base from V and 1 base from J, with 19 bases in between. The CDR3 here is CASSLGLGGYEENTEAFF. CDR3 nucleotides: TGTGCCAGCAGCTTAGGATTGGGGGGGTATGAAGAGAACACTGAAGCTTTCTTT.

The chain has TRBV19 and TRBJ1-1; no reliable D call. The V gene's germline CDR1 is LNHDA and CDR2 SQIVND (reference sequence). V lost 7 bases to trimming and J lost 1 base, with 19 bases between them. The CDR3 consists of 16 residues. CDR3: CASTGSSRLKNTEAFF. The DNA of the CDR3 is TGTGCCAGTACGGGGTCGTCCCGACTTAAGAACACTGAAGCTTTCTTT.

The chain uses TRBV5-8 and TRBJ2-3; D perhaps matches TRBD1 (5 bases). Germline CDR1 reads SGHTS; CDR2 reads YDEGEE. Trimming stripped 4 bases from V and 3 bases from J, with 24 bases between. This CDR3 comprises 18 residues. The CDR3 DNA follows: TGTGCCAGCAGCATACACCCTGCCATTAGGGGTAAGACAGATACGCAGTATTTT. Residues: CASSIHPAIRGKTDTQYF.

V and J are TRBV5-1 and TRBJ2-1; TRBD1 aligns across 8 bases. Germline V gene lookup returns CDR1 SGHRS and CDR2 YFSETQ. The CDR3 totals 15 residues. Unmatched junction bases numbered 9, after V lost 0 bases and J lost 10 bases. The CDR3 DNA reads TGCGCCAGCAGCTTGGAGGGACAGGTCTCTCGGGAGCAGTTCTTC. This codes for CASSLEGQVSREQFF.

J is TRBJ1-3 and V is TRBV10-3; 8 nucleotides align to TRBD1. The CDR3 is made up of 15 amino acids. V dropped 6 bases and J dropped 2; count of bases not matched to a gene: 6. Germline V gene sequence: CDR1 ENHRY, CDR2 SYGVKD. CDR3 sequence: CAIRPLTGAGNTIYF. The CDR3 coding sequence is TGTGCCATCAGGCCACTGACAGGGGCTGGAAACACCATATATTTT.

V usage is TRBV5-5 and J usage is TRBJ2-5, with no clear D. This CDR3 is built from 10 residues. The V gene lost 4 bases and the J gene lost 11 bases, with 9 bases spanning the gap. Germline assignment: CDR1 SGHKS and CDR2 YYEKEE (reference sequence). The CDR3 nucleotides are TGTGCCAGCAGCGGGCCTATTCAGTACTTC. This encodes CASSGPIQYF.

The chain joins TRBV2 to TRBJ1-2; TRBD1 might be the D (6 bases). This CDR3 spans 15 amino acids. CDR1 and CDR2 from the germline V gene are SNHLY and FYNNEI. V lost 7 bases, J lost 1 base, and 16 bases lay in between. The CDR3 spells CASITRTELNYGYTF. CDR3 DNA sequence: TGTGCCAGCATCACTCGGACAGAGCTTAACTATGGCTACACCTTC. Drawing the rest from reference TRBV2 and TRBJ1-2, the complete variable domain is EPEVTQTPSHQVTQMGQEVILRCVPISNHLYFYWYRQILGQKVEFLVSFYNNEISEKSEIFDDQFSVERPDGSNFTLKIRSTKLEDSAMYFCASITRTELNYGYTFGSGTRLTVV.

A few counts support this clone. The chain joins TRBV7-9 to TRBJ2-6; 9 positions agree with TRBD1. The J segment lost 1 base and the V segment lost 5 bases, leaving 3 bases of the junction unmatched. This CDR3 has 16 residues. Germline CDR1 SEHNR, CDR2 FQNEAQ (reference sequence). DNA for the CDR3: TGTGCCAGCAGCCTGGACAGGGGTTCTGGGGCCAACGTCCTGACTTTC. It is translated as CASSLDRGSGANVLTF.

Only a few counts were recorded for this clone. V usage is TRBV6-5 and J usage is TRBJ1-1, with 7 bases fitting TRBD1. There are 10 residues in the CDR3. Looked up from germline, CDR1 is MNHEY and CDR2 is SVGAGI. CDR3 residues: CAIRGTEAFF. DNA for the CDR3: TGTGCAATCAGGGGGACTGAAGCTTTCTTT.

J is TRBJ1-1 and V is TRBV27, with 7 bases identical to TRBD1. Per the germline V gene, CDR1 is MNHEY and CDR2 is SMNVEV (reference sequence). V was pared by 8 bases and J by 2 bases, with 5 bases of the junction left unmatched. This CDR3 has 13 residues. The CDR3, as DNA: TGTGCCAGCGGCGGACAGGCTAACACTGAAGCTTTCTTT. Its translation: CASGGQANTEAFF.

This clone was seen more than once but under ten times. In nucleotides, the CDR3 is TGTGCCAGCAGCCGGACAGGCACCGGGACAGGCTCCTACGAGCAGTACTTC. It codes for CASSRTGTGTGSYEQYF. The chain links TRBV5-6 to TRBJ2-7; 8 bases map to TRBD1. Germline V CDR1 and CDR2: SGHDT, YYEEEE. Losses at the gene ends were 4 bases for V and 0 bases for J; bases not matched to a gene: 12. CDR3 length: 17 residues.

The chain's CDR3 is CASGLDSSYNEQFF. CDR3 coding DNA: TGTGCCAGCGGCCTGGACAGCTCCTACAATGAGCAGTTCTTC. The rearrangement uses TRBV7-2 and TRBJ2-1; TRBD1 is a possible D gene (6 bases). Germline V gives CDR1 SGHTA, CDR2 FQGNSA. This CDR3 has 14 amino acids. V shed 8 bases and J shed 0 bases, with 11 bases lying between them.

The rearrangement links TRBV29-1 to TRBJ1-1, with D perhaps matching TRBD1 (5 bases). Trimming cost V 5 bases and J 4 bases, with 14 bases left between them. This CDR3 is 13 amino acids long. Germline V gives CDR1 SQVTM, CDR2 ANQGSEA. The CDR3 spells CSVLTVVGTEAFF. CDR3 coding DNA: TGCAGCGTTTTGACAGTAGTGGGCACTGAAGCTTTCTTT.

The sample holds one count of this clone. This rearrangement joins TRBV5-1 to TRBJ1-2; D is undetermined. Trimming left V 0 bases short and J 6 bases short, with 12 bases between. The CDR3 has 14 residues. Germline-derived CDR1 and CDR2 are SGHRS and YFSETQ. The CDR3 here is CASSLAVPRDGYTF. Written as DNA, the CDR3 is TGCGCCAGCAGCTTGGCGGTCCCCCGGGATGGCTACACCTTC.

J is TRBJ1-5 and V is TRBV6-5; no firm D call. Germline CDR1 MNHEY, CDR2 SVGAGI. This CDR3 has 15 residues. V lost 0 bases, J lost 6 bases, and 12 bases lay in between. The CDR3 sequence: CASSYSGRVGQPQHF. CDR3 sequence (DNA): TGTGCCAGCAGTTACTCTGGCCGGGTCGGTCAGCCCCAGCATTTT.

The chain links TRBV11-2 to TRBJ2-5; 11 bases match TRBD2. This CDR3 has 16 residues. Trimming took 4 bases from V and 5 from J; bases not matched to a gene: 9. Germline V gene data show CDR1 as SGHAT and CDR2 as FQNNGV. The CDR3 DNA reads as TGTGCCAGCAGCTCAATAGCGGGGGGGCGAGCGGAGACCCAGTACTTC. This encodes CASSSIAGGRAETQYF. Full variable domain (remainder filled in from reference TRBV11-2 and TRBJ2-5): EAGVAQSPRYKIIEKRQSVAFWCNPISGHATLYWYQQILGQGPKLLIQFQNNGVVDDSQLPKDRFSAERLKGVDSTLKIQPAKLEDSAVYLCASSSIAGGRAETQYFGPGTRLLVL.

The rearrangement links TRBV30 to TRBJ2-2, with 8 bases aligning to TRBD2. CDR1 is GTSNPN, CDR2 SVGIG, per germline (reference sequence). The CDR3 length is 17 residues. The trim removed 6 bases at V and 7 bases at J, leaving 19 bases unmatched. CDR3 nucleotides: TGTGCCTGCAAACCAAGCGGGGGAACCGATGAGGGCGGGGAGCTGTTTTTT. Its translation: CACKPSGGTDEGGELFF.

The CDR3 DNA follows: TGTGCCAGCAGCTCCCAGCCGGGGGGGGGCGGCACTGAAGCTTTCTTT. Protein: CASSSQPGGGGTEAFF. J is TRBJ1-1 and V is TRBV27; the D gene is possibly TRBD1 (6 bases). Trimming removed 6 bases at V and 4 bases at J, with 21 bases between. The germline V gene encodes CDR1 MNHEY and CDR2 SMNVEV (reference sequence). The CDR3 totals 16 residues.

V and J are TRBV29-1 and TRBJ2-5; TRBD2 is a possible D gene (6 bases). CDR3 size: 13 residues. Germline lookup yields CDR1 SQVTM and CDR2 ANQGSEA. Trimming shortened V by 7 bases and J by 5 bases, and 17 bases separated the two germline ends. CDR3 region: CSAGTQLTETQYF. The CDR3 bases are TGCAGCGCCGGGACTCAATTGACGGAGACCCAGTACTTC.

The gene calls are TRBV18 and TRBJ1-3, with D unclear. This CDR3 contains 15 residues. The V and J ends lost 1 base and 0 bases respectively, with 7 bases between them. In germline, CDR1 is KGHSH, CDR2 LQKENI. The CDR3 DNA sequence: TGTGCCAGCTCACCACAACAGAGCTCTGGAAACACCATATATTTT. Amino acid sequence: CASSPQQSSGNTIYF.

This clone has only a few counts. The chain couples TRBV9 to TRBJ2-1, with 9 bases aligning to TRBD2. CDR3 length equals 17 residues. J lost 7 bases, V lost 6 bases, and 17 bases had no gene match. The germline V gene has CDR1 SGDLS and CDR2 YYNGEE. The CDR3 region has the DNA TGTGCCAGCACCCAGTCTATTTCGGCGGGGGGGATAAATGAGCAGTTCTTC. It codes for CASTQSISAGGINEQFF.